Presented here are 7 T cell receptor beta chains from one specimen sequenced in a study of low-dose radiotherapy and immunotherapy resistance in tumors. Alpha- and beta-chain coverage of first-strand cDNA came from TRAV- and TRBV-specific primers. The authors amplified TCRs for 20 to 25 PCR cycles with a constant-region primer and a V-primer adapter. TCRdb redid the calling of the reads with MiXCR, one entry per CDR3 protein. The table lists approximately 18,000 distinct CDR3 sequences, about 74% of them singletons. The receptors shown here come from a human donor with advanced metastatic prostate, ovarian, gallbladder or colorectal cancer (not recorded which). This table probably holds off-target reads from a library built for another chain.

This chain links TRBV7-2 with TRBJ2-7; D ambiguous. Trimming shortened V by 0 bases and J by 2 bases, and 11 bases separated the two germline ends. The CDR3 runs 15 residues. Germline lookup yields CDR1 SGHTA and CDR2 FQGNSA. This chain's CDR3 is CASSLAAERTYEQYF. DNA for the CDR3: TGTGCCAGCAGCTTAGCGGCCGAAAGAACCTACGAGCAGTACTTC. The variable domain in full, completed from reference TRBV7-2 and TRBJ2-7, reads GAGVSQSPSNKVTEKGKDVELRCDPISGHTALYWYRQSLGQGLEFLIYFQGNSAPDKSGLPSDRFSAERTGGSVSTLTIQRTQQEDSAVYLCASSLAAERTYEQYFGPGTRLTVT.

The chain couples TRBV11-2 to TRBJ2-7; possible D gene TRBD1, 5 bases. Trimming removed 8 bases at V and 4 bases at J, with 18 bases between. CDR1 and CDR2 (germline): SGHAT, FQNNGV. The CDR3 loop spans 14 amino acids. This CDR3 is CASQKVQGRYEQYF. CDR3 bases: TGTGCCAGCCAAAAGGTCCAGGGCCGATACGAGCAGTACTTC.

The rearrangement uses TRBV24-1 and TRBJ2-1, with D unresolved. The CDR3 covers 11 residues. With 4 bases removed from V and 6 bases from J, the gap between germline ends came to 3 bases. Germline V lookup: CDR1 KGHDR, CDR2 SFDVKD. CDR3 region: CATSDLNEQFF. CDR3 in DNA: TGTGCCACCAGTGACCTCAATGAGCAGTTCTTC.

The chain carries TRBV7-3 and TRBJ2-2; 7 nucleotides line up with TRBD2. V dropped 5 bases and J dropped 5; count of bases not matched to a gene: 5. The CDR3 sequence is 14 residues long. Germline assignment: CDR1 SGHTA and CDR2 FQGTGA. CDR3 coding DNA: TGTGCCAGCAGCCCCGCGGGGGAGACCGGGGAGCTGTTTTTT. This translates into CASSPAGETGELFF. Full variable domain (rest looked up from reference TRBV7-3 and TRBJ2-2): GAGVSQTPSNKVTEKGKYVELRCDPISGHTALYWYRQSLGQGPEFLIYFQGTGAADDSGLPNDRFFAVRPEGSVSTLKIQRTERGDSAVYLCASSPAGETGELFFGEGSRLTVL.

The J gene is TRBJ2-7, the V gene TRBV29-1; TRBD1 matches at 9 bases. Looked up from germline, CDR1 is SQVTM and CDR2 is ANQGSEA. V shed 6 bases, J shed 3 bases, and the junction held 3 bases outside the gene matches. The CDR3 is 12 amino acids. This chain's CDR3 is CSVGDRVYEQYF. CDR3 bases: TGCAGCGTGGGGGACAGGGTCTACGAGCAGTACTTC.

The chain has TRBV2 and TRBJ1-2; D is undetermined. The CDR3 is 13 amino acids. Germline V gives CDR1 SNHLY, CDR2 FYNNEI. Trimming took 1 base from V and 8 from J, leaving 11 bases between them. The CDR3 protein is CASSEGQMGGYTF. CDR3 nucleotide sequence: TGTGCCAGCAGTGAAGGCCAGATGGGGGGCTACACCTTC.

The V call is TRBV6-2 or TRBV6-3, the J call TRBJ2-1, with 8 bases that match TRBD2. The CDR3 covers 16 residues. J was trimmed by 0 bases and V by 8 bases; bases with no gene match: 9. Germline lookup yields CDR1 MNHEY and CDR2 SVGEGT. The CDR3 coding sequence is TGTGCCAGCTCTCGTAGGCGGGGGGCCTCCTACAATGAGCAGTTCTTC. The encoded protein is CASSRRRGASYNEQFF.